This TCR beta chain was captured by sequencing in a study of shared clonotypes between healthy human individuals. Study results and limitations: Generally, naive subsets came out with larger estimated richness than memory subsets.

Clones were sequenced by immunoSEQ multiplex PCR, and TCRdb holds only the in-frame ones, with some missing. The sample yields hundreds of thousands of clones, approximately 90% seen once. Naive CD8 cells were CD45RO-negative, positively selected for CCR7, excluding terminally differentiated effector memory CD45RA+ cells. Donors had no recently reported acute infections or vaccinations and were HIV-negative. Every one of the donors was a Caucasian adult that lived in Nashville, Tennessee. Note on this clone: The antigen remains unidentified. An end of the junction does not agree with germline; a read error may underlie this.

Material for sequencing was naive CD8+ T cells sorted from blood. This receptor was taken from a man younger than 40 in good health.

DNA of the CDR3: TGTGCCAGCAGTGTAGACGGTTCTAGCGGTAGCACAGATACGCAGTATTTT. This codes for CASSVDGSSGSTDTQYF. The rearrangement uses TRBV9 and TRBJ2-3; 7 positions match TRBD2. This CDR3 comprises 17 residues. CDR1 SGDLS and CDR2 YYNGEE come from the germline V gene.